Following are 30 T cell receptor beta chains from one sample sequenced in a study of blood T cell repertoires in COVID-19. TCRdb's copy holds only in-frame clones and misses some; the assay was immunoSEQ multiplex PCR. The sample yields approximately 200,000 clones, 88% seen once. Sequencing was performed on peripheral blood. The origin of the receptors is a man between 70 and 80 years old with acute or convalescent COVID-19.

The chain is built from TRBV10-3 and TRBJ1-1; TRBD1 might be the D (5 bases). The germline V gene has CDR1 ENHRY and CDR2 SYGVKD. The germline V and J ends were trimmed by 4 bases and 4 bases, with 19 bases remaining between them. This CDR3 is 16 amino acids long. CDR3 in amino acids: CAISALGGDGGTEAFF. The CDR3, as DNA: TGTGCCATCAGTGCCCTCGGGGGAGACGGGGGCACTGAAGCTTTCTTT.

The V gene is TRBV29-1, the J gene TRBJ2-1; 9 nucleotides agree with TRBD2. Germline loops: CDR1 SQVTM, CDR2 ANQGSEA. J gave up 1 base and V 4 bases, and 8 bases lay outside the gene matches. The CDR3 extends over 16 amino acids. The CDR3 protein is CSVGSLAGMSYNEQFF. The CDR3 region has the DNA TGCAGCGTTGGGTCCCTAGCGGGAATGTCCTACAATGAGCAGTTCTTC.

The chain couples TRBV19 to TRBJ1-2; 11 bases are shared with TRBD1. The V and J ends lost 5 bases and 2 bases, in that order; junction bases with no gene match: 4. The CDR3 is made up of 15 amino acids. The germline gives CDR1 LNHDA, CDR2 SQIVND (reference sequence). As DNA, the CDR3 is TGTGCCAGTAGTGGGAGGACAGGGGGCAACTATGGCTACACCTTC. It translates to CASSGRTGGNYGYTF.

This chain links TRBV3-1 (or the pseudogene TRBV3-2) with TRBJ1-4; 7 bases fit TRBD1. The CDR3 is 15 amino acids. J gave up 4 bases and V 3 bases, and 5 bases lay outside the gene matches. From germline, CDR1 is LGHDT and CDR2 YNNKEL (reference sequence). This CDR3 reads CASSQAGDSNEKLFF. For the CDR3, the DNA is TGTGCCAGCAGCCAGGCAGGGGACAGTAATGAAAAACTGTTTTTT.

V gene TRBV24-1 combines with J gene TRBJ2-1; no definite D call. V lost 2 bases and J 0 bases, leaving 10 bases between the germline ends. CDR3 length: 16 residues. Germline assignment: CDR1 KGHDR and CDR2 SFDVKD. CDR3 nucleotides: TGTGCCACCAGTGATTACCGAGGAAGCTCCTACAATGAGCAGTTCTTC. Its translation is CATSDYRGSSYNEQFF.

The DNA for the CDR3 is TGTGCCAGCAGCCGGGGGGGAAAGTCTGGAAACACCATATATTTT. Residues: CASSRGGKSGNTIYF. This chain joins TRBV14 and TRBJ1-3; tentative D call: TRBD1 (5 bases). The CDR3 is made up of 15 amino acids. Trimming left V 4 bases short and J 1 base short, with 11 bases between. The germline CDR1 and CDR2 sequences are SGHDN and FVKESK.

CDR3 nucleotide sequence: TGTGCCAGCAGCGAGGATGGGGCTGACTATGGCTACACCTTC. This gives the protein CASSEDGADYGYTF. The chain links TRBV7-9 to TRBJ1-2; D perhaps matches TRBD1 (5 bases). The CDR3 consists of 14 residues. The V end was cut by 5 bases, the J end by 3 bases, with 13 bases between. Germline CDR1 and CDR2: SEHNR and FQNEAQ (reference sequence).

The rearrangement links TRBV2 to TRBJ2-5; D ambiguous. V lost 2 bases and J 2 bases, leaving 12 bases between the germline ends. The V gene's germline CDR1 is SNHLY and CDR2 FYNNEI. This CDR3 has 15 amino acids. The CDR3 spells CASSENSLGQETQYF. DNA of the CDR3: TGTGCCAGCAGTGAAAACAGCCTTGGACAAGAGACCCAGTACTTC.

V gene TRBV28 combines with J gene TRBJ2-7; D is unresolved. The V gene lost 9 bases and the J gene lost 3 bases, with 12 bases spanning the gap. The CDR3 runs 12 residues. Germline V gene data show CDR1 as MDHEN and CDR2 as SYDVKM. CDR3 protein: CASTARVYEQYF. Here the CDR3 DNA reads TGTGCCAGTACCGCCCGGGTCTACGAGCAGTACTTC.

DNA of the CDR3: TGCGCCAGCAGCGCCCTTAGCGGCGCAAACAATGAGCAGTTCTTC. Its translation is CASSALSGANNEQFF. The chain employs TRBV5-1 and TRBJ2-1, with D perhaps TRBD2 (6 bases). The CDR3 covers 15 residues. V was trimmed by 4 bases and J by 5 bases, leaving 16 bases between them. Germline loops: CDR1 SGHRS, CDR2 YFSETQ.

J is TRBJ2-7 and V is TRBV29-1; a possible D gene is TRBD2 (6 bases). The ends were cut back, 6 bases at V and 0 bases at J, with 18 bases in the middle. The CDR3 totals 15 residues. CDR1 is SQVTM and CDR2 is ANQGSEA in the germline V gene. The CDR3 here is CSVPRSGGNSYEQYF. As DNA, the CDR3 is TGCAGCGTCCCTCGAAGTGGCGGGAACTCCTACGAGCAGTACTTC.

The V gene is TRBV6-2 or TRBV6-3, the J gene TRBJ2-6, with D hard to call. V lost 6 bases to trimming and J lost 2 bases, with 8 bases between them. The CDR3 totals 14 residues. CDR1 and CDR2 from the germline V gene are MNHEY and SVGEGT. The CDR3 region has the DNA TGTGCCAGCAGCCTAACTACTGGGGCCAACGTCCTGACTTTC. Translated: CASSLTTGANVLTF.

The CDR3 DNA reads as TGTGCCAGCAGTCGGCTCTACGATCTTTGGGTGGCAGGCGTTCTCTCTGGAAACACCATATATTTT. It specifies CASSRLYDLWVAGVLSGNTIYF. The rearrangement uses TRBV6-6 and TRBJ1-3; no clear D. Trimming took 5 bases from V and 0 from J, leaving 32 bases between them. The CDR3 has 22 residues. Germline lookup yields CDR1 MNHNY and CDR2 SVGAGI (reference sequence).

The V call is TRBV12-3 or TRBV12-4, the J call TRBJ1-2; TRBD1 might be the D (5 bases). The V end lost 5 bases, the J end lost 3 bases, and 7 bases lay between the germline ends. CDR3 length: 12 amino acids. The CDR3 loop is CASSGGDYGYTF. The CDR3 DNA is TGTGCCAGCAGTGGGGGGGACTATGGCTACACCTTC.

This clone was counted a single time. J is TRBJ2-5 and V is TRBV5-1, with a tentative D call TRBD2 (5 bases). CDR1 and CDR2 from the germline V gene are SGHRS and YFSETQ. CDR3 size: 13 residues. Trimming cost V 0 bases and J 5 bases, with 8 bases left between them. The CDR3 DNA sequence: TGCGCCAGCAGCTTGGGACTAAAGGAGACCCAGTACTTC. Its protein is CASSLGLKETQYF. The whole variable domain, filled in from reference TRBV5-1 and TRBJ2-5, reads KAGVTQTPRYLIKTRGQQVTLSCSPISGHRSVSWYQQTPGQGLQFLFEYFSETQRNKGNFPGRFSGRQFSNSRSEMNVSTLELGDSALYLCASSLGLKETQYFGPGTRLLVL.

This clone was observed a single time. The chain links TRBV28 to TRBJ1-1; TRBD1 matches at 8 bases. V dropped 3 bases and J dropped 3; count of bases not matched to a gene: 6. The CDR3 has 15 amino acids. CDR1 is MDHEN, CDR2 SYDVKM, per germline. CDR3: CASSFSGGWDTEAFF. CDR3 DNA sequence: TGTGCCAGCAGTTTCTCAGGGGGCTGGGACACTGAAGCTTTCTTT.

The J gene is TRBJ2-1, the V gene TRBV24-1; 7 bases match TRBD2. The V gene's germline CDR1 is KGHDR and CDR2 SFDVKD. V dropped 4 bases and J dropped 2; count of bases not matched to a gene: 4. There are 15 residues in the CDR3. CDR3: CATSEAGTTYNEQFF. As DNA, the CDR3 is TGTGCCACCAGTGAGGCCGGGACTACCTACAATGAGCAGTTCTTC.

This chain uses TRBV11-2 with TRBJ2-1; D is possibly TRBD1 (5 bases). CDR1 is SGHAT, CDR2 FQNNGV, per germline. V lost 1 base and J lost 6, with 7 bases in between. CDR3 length: 13 amino acids. The CDR3 DNA follows: TGTGCCAGCAGCTTAGCCAGGGTCAATGAGCAGTTCTTC. It codes for CASSLARVNEQFF.

This rearrangement joins TRBV28 to TRBJ1-1; a weak D match, TRBD1 (6 bases). The CDR3 contains 13 residues. V lost 6 bases to trimming and J lost 5 bases, with 13 bases between them. Germline V gives CDR1 MDHEN, CDR2 SYDVKM. This chain's CDR3 is CASRYNRATEAFF. The CDR3, as DNA: TGTGCCAGCAGATACAACAGGGCTACTGAAGCTTTCTTT.

This chain joins TRBV28 and TRBJ2-3, with D tentatively TRBD1 (6 bases). Deletions cut 5 bases from V and 4 bases from J, with 16 bases between. Germline CDR1 reads MDHEN; CDR2 reads SYDVKM. The CDR3 covers 15 residues. The CDR3 DNA is TGTGCCAGCAGTAGGGGGACATTGGGCCCAGATACGCAGTATTTT. It translates to CASSRGTLGPDTQYF.

V is TRBV5-1 and J is TRBJ1-1; 7 nucleotides match TRBD1. Trimming at V came to 0 bases and at J to 0 bases, leaving 5 bases not matched to a gene. Germline loops: CDR1 SGHRS, CDR2 YFSETQ. This CDR3 spans 16 amino acids. CDR3 protein: CASSLVGGRVNTEAFF. CDR3 DNA sequence: TGCGCCAGCAGCTTGGTAGGGGGCAGGGTGAACACTGAAGCTTTCTTT.

This clone was detected only once. The V gene is TRBV7-9, the J gene TRBJ2-7; 7 bases are a match to TRBD1. With 5 bases clipped from V and 3 bases from J, the junction kept 7 bases outside the gene matches. CDR3 size: 14 residues. Germline V gene data show CDR1 as SEHNR and CDR2 as FQNEAQ (reference sequence). CDR3 sequence: CASSVGTERYEQYF. The CDR3 DNA follows: TGTGCCAGCAGCGTGGGGACAGAACGCTACGAGCAGTACTTC.

This chain links TRBV30 with TRBJ1-3; D unresolved. Trimming took 8 bases from V and 1 from J, leaving 12 bases between them. Germline lookup yields CDR1 GTSNPN and CDR2 SVGIG (reference sequence). The CDR3 totals 13 residues. In nucleotides, the CDR3 is TGTGCCCGGACCGGAGGGTCTGGAAACACCATATATTTT. Translated, it gives CARTGGSGNTIYF.

The chain uses TRBV30 and TRBJ2-2, with D unresolved. Germline V CDR1 and CDR2: GTSNPN, SVGIG (reference sequence). V lost 3 bases and J 2 bases, leaving 10 bases between the germline ends. This CDR3 is built from 14 residues. The CDR3 here is CAWRQILNTGELFF. The CDR3 region has the DNA TGTGCCTGGAGGCAAATCCTAAACACCGGGGAGCTGTTTTTT.

J is TRBJ2-7 and V is TRBV5-5; maybe TRBD1 (6 bases). There are 14 residues in the CDR3. CDR1 SGHKS and CDR2 YYEKEE come from the germline V gene (reference sequence). The ends were cut back, 4 bases at V and 5 bases at J, with 16 bases in the middle. CDR3 region: CASSLSGTTDEQYF. The CDR3, as DNA: TGTGCCAGCAGCCTCTCCGGGACAACGGACGAGCAGTACTTC. Full variable domain (remainder filled in from reference TRBV5-5 and TRBJ2-7): DAGVTQSPTHLIKTRGQQVTLRCSPISGHKSVSWYQQVLGQGPQFIFQYYEKEERGRGNFPDRFSARQFPNYSSELNVNALLLGDSALYLCASSLSGTTDEQYFGPGTRLTVT.

V and J are TRBV7-9 and TRBJ2-2; D gene ambiguous. Germline V gene lookup returns CDR1 SEHNR and CDR2 FQNEAQ (reference sequence). V shed 5 bases and J shed 6 bases, with 13 bases lying between them. The CDR3 spans 14 residues. The CDR3 DNA reads TGTGCCAGCAGCCCCTCAGGTGCTCCCGGGGAGCTGTTTTTT. It codes for CASSPSGAPGELFF.

The chain carries TRBV3-1 (or the pseudogene TRBV3-2) and TRBJ2-5; 10 bases align to TRBD2. Germline V gene lookup returns CDR1 LGHDT and CDR2 YNNKEL (reference sequence). Trimming cost V 1 base and J 4 bases; bases outside gene matches: 6. This CDR3 region has 16 residues. CDR3 sequence reads: CASSQGGLAGVETQYF. CDR3 DNA: TGTGCCAGCAGCCAAGGCGGGCTAGCGGGAGTAGAGACCCAGTACTTC.

This chain links TRBV15 with TRBJ1-4, with D possibly matching TRBD1 (5 bases). The CDR3 is 16 amino acids. The germline V gene has CDR1 LNHNV and CDR2 YYDKDF (reference sequence). V gave up 2 bases and J gave up 8 bases, with 18 bases separating them. The CDR3 protein is CATSRLSRGGEEKLFF. CDR3 bases: TGTGCCACCAGCAGACTATCACGAGGAGGGGAGGAAAAACTGTTTTTT.

The rearrangement uses TRBV11-3 and TRBJ2-1; the D gene is possibly TRBD2 (8 bases). V was cut by 7 bases and J by 5 bases, with 18 bases left in between. This CDR3 has 15 residues. Germline V gives CDR1 SGHNT, CDR2 YENEEA. CDR3 nucleotides: TGTGCCAGCAACTCCGGGACAGCGGGGGACAATGAGCAGTTCTTC. Translating it yields CASNSGTAGDNEQFF. Together with reference TRBV11-3 and TRBJ2-1, the CDR3 gives the full variable domain: EAGVVQSPRYKIIEKKQPVAFWCNPISGHNTLYWYLQNLGQGPELLIRYENEEAVDDSQLPKDRFSAERLKGVDSTLKIQPAELGDSAVYLCASNSGTAGDNEQFFGPGTRLTVL.

The chain recombines TRBV18 with TRBJ2-7, with 7 positions matching TRBD2. The germline CDR1 and CDR2 sequences are KGHSH and LQKENI. V lost 3 bases to trimming and J lost 5 bases; unmatched junction nucleotides: 7. The CDR3 extends over 14 amino acids. The CDR3 loop is CASSPNTAGDEQYF. CDR3 DNA sequence: TGTGCCAGCTCACCCAACACGGCGGGAGACGAGCAGTACTTC.